A single sample is the source of the 2 T cell receptor beta chains below, sequenced in a study of spatial heterogeneity in lung cancer. Time point denoted: sample taken at primary tumor resection. Whole RNA came from tumor, nontumor lung or frozen PBMC and was sequenced without being sorted. A single record per CDR3 protein comes from TCRdb applying MiXCR to the 5' RACE reads. The sample gives just under 95,000 distinct CDR3 sequences, approximately 12% of which show up once; about 38% is in the top ten. The material sequenced was PBMCs, taken at surgery. The source of these receptors is a male donor with early-stage non-small cell lung cancer.

The chain combines TRBV6-6 with TRBJ1-6, with D possibly being TRBD1 (6 bases). CDR1 is MNHNY, CDR2 SVGAGI, per germline (reference sequence). The CDR3 has 14 residues. The V end was cut by 2 bases, the J end by 7 bases, with 9 bases between. The CDR3 loop is CASSYRGSNSPLHF. DNA of the CDR3: TGTGCCAGCAGTTACAGGGGGTCAAATTCACCCCTCCACTTT.

This clonotype was seen only a few times. The J gene is TRBJ2-1, the V gene TRBV5-1, with TRBD2 matching over 12 bases. After removal of 2 bases from V and 6 bases from J, the junction contained 6 bases not matched to a gene. The CDR3 length is 16 residues. The germline gives CDR1 SGHRS, CDR2 YFSETQ. The CDR3 DNA follows: TGCGCCAGCAGCTTAGAACCTAGCGGGAGGGCCAATGAGCAGTTCTTC. Translated, it gives CASSLEPSGRANEQFF.